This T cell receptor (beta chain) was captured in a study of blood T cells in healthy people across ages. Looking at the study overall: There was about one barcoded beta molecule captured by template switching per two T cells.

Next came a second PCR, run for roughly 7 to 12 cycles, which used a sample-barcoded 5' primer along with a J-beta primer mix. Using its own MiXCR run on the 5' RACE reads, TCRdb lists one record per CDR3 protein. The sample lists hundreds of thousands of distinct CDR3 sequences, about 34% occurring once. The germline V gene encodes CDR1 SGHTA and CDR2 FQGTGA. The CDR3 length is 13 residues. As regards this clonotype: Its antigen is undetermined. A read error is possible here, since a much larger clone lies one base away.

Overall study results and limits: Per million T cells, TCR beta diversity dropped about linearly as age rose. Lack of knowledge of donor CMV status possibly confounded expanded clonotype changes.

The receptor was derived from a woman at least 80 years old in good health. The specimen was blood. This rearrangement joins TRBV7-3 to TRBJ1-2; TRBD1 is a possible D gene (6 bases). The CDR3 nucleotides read TGTGCCAGCAGCCCTCCAGGGGACTATGGCCACACCTTC. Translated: CASSPPGDYGHTF.